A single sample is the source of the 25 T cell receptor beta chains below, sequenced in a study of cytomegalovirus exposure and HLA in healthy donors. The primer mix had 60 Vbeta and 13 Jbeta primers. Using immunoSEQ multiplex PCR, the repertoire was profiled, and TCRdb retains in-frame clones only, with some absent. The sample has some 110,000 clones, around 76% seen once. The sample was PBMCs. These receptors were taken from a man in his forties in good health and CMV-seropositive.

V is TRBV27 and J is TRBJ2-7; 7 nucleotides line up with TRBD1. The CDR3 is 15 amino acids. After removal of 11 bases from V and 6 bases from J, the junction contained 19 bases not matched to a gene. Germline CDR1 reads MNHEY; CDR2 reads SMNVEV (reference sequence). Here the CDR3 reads CASAFLGQESGEQYF. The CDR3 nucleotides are TGTGCCTCCGCTTTTCTTGGACAGGAGAGTGGCGAGCAGTACTTC.

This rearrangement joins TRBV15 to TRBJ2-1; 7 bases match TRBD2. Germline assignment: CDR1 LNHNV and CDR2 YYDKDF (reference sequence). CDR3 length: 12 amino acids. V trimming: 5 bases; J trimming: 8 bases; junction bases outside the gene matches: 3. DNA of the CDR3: TGTGCCACCAGCGGGGCGGGAGATGAGCAGTTCTTC. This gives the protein CATSGAGDEQFF.

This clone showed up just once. The CDR3 loop reads CASSLLAGGWAQYF. As DNA, the CDR3 is TGTGCCAGCAGCTTACTAGCGGGAGGTTGGGCGCAGTATTTT. The chain combines TRBV14 with TRBJ2-3; 12 nucleotides agree with TRBD2. The CDR3 covers 14 residues. Germline CDR1 reads SGHDN; CDR2 reads FVKESK. V was clipped by 5 bases and J by 10 bases; unmatched bases: 7.

In DNA form, the CDR3 reads TGTGCCTGGAGTGACGACAGAGATCAGCCCCAGCATTTT. Translating gives CAWSDDRDQPQHF. J is TRBJ1-5 and V is TRBV30; perhaps TRBD1 as D (5 bases). The CDR3 length is 13 residues. From germline, CDR1 is GTSNPN and CDR2 SVGIG (reference sequence). V shed 1 base and J shed 5 bases, with 9 bases lying between them.

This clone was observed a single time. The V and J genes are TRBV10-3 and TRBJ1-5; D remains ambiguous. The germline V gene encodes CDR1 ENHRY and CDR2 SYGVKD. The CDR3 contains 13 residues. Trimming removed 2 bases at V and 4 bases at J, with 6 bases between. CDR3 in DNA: TGTGCCATCAGTGAGGGCAGTAATCAGCCCCAGCATTTT. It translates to CAISEGSNQPQHF.

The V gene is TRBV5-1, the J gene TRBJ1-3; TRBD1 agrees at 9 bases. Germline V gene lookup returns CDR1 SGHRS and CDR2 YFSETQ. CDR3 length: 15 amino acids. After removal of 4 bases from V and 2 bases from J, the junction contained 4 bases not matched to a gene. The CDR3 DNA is TGCGCCAGCAGCGGGGGACAGGGTGCTGGAAACACCATATATTTT. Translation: CASSGGQGAGNTIYF.

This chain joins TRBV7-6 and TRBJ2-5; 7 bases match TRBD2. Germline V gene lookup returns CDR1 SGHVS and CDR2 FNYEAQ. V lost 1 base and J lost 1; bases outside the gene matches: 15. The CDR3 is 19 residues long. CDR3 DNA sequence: TGTGCCAGCAGCTTAGTAGTATTGGGACTATCAAAGGCCCAAGAGACCCAGTACTTC. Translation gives CASSLVVLGLSKAQETQYF.

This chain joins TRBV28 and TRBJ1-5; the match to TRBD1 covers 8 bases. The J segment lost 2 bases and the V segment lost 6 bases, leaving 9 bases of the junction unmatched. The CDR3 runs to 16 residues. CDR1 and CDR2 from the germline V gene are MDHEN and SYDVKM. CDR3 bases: TGTGCCAGCAGAAAGACAGGGGTCGGTGGCAATCAGCCCCAGCATTTT. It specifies CASRKTGVGGNQPQHF.

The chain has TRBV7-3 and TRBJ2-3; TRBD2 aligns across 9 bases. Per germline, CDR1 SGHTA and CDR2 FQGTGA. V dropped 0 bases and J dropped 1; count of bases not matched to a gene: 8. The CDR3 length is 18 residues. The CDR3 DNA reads TGTGCCAGCAGCTTAACCCACTGGGCGGGAGGGCGCACAGATACGCAGTATTTT. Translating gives CASSLTHWAGGRTDTQYF. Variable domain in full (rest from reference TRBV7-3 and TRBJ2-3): GAGVSQTPSNKVTEKGKYVELRCDPISGHTALYWYRQSLGQGPEFLIYFQGTGAADDSGLPNDRFFAVRPEGSVSTLKIQRTERGDSAVYLCASSLTHWAGGRTDTQYFGPGTRLTVL.

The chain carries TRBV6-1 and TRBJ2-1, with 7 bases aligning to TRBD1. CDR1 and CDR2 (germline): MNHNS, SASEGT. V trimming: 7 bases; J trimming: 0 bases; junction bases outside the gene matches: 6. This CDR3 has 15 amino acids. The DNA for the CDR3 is TGTGCCAGCACCGGGACAGTCAGCTCCTACAATGAGCAGTTCTTC. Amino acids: CASTGTVSSYNEQFF.

CDR3 in amino acids: CASSQGHAGATDTQYF. CDR3 sequence (DNA): TGCGCCAGCAGCCAAGGTCATGCGGGGGCCACAGATACGCAGTATTTT. V usage is TRBV4-1 and J usage is TRBJ2-3; TRBD2 is a possible D gene (7 bases). CDR3 size: 16 residues. Germline CDR1 is MGHRA and CDR2 is YSYEKL. V lost 1 base and J lost 2, with 13 bases in between.

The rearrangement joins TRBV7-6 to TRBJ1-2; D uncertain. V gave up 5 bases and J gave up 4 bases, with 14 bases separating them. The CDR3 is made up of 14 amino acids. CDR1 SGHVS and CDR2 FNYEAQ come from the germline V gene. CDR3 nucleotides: TGTGCCAGCAGCCCCAGTCTTATTACCTATGGCTACACCTTC. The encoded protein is CASSPSLITYGYTF. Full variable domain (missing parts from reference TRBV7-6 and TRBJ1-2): GAGVSQSPRYKVTKRGQDVALRCDPISGHVSLYWYRQALGQGPEFLTYFNYEAQQDKSGLPNDRFSAERPEGSISTLTIQRTEQRDSAMYRCASSPSLITYGYTFGSGTRLTVV.

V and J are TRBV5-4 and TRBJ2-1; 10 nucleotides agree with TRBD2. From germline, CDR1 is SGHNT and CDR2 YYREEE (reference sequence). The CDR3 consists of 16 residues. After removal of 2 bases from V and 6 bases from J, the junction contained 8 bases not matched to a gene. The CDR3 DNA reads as TGTGCCAGCAGCTTAGCGGGAGGGCAAAGGGGCAATGAGCAGTTCTTC. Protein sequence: CASSLAGGQRGNEQFF.

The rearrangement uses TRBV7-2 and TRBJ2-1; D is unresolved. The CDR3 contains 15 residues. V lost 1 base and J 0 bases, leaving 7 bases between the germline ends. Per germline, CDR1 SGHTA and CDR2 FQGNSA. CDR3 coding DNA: TGTGCCAGCAGCTTAGGGCCAATCTCCTACAATGAGCAGTTCTTC. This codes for CASSLGPISYNEQFF.

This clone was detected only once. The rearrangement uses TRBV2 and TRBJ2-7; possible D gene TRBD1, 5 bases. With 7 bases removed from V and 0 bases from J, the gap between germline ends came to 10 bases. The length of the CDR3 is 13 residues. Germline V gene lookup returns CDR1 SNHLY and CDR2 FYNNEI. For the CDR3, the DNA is TGTGCCAGCAAAGGGGCAGCCTCCTACGAGCAGTACTTC. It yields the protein CASKGAASYEQYF.

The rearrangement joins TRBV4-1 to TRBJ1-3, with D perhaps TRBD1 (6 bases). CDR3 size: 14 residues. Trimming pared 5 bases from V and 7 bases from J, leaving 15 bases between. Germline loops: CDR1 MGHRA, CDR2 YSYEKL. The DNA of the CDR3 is TGCGCCAGCAGCGCCCCGGCGGGGGCCAACACCATATATTTT. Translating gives CASSAPAGANTIYF.

The CDR3 nucleotides read TGTGCCAGCACCCCCCTAGCGGGAATCTACGAGCAGTACTTC. Amino acids: CASTPLAGIYEQYF. This chain joins TRBV7-9 and TRBJ2-7; 9 positions match TRBD2. CDR3 size: 14 residues. Per the germline V gene, CDR1 is SEHNR and CDR2 is FQNEAQ (reference sequence). V trimming: 7 bases; J trimming: 3 bases; junction bases outside the gene matches: 7.

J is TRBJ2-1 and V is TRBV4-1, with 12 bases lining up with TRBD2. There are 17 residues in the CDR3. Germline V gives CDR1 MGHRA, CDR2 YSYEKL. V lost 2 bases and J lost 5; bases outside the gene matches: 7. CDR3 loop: CASSQTRLAGVDNEQFF. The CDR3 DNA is TGCGCCAGCAGCCAAACAAGACTAGCGGGAGTTGACAATGAGCAGTTCTTC.

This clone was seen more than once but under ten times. The CDR3 is CASSRPKGQGEGSPLHF. DNA for the CDR3: TGTGCCAGCAGTCGCCCCAAGGGACAGGGGGAGGGATCACCCCTCCACTTT. The chain combines TRBV28 with TRBJ1-6, with 11 positions matching TRBD1. Germline CDR1 reads MDHEN; CDR2 reads SYDVKM. After removal of 5 bases from V and 10 bases from J, the junction contained 13 bases not matched to a gene. The CDR3 has 17 amino acids.

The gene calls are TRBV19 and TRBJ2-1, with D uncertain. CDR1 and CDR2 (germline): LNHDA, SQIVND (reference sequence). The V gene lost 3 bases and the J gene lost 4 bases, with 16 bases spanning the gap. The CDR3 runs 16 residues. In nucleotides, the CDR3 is TGTGCCAGTAGTATGTTAAGTGAGGCTCCATACAATGAGCAGTTCTTC. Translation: CASSMLSEAPYNEQFF.

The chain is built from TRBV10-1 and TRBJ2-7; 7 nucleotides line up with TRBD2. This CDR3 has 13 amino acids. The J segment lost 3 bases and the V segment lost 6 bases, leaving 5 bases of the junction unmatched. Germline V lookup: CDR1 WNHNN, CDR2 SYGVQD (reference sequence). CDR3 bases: TGCGCCAGCAGCTCCCCGGGGGGCTACGAGCAGTACTTC. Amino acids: CASSSPGGYEQYF.

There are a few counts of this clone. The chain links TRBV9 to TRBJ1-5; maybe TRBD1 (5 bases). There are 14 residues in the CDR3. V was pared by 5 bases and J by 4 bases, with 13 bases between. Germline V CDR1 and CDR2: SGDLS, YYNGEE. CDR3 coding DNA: TGTGCCAGCAGTCTAATCGGGGGGAATCAGCCCCAGCATTTT. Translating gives CASSLIGGNQPQHF.

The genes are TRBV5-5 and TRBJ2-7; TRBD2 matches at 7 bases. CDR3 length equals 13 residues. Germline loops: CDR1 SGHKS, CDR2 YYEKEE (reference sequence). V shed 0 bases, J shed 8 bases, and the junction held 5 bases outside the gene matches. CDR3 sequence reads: CASSLAGRAQQYF. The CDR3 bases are TGTGCCAGCAGCTTGGCGGGGAGGGCCCAGCAGTACTTC.

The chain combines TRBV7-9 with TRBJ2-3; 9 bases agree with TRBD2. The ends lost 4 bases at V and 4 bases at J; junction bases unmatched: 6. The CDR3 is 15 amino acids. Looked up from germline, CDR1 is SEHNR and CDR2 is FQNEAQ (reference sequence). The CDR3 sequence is CASSYYSGSADTQYF. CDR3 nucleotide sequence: TGTGCCAGCAGCTACTATAGCGGGAGCGCAGATACGCAGTATTTT.

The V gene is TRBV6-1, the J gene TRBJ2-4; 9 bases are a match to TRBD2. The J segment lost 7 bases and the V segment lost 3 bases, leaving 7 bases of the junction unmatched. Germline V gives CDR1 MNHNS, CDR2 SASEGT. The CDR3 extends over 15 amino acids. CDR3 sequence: CASSDHGLAYNIQYF. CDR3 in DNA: TGTGCCAGCAGTGACCATGGACTAGCGTACAACATTCAGTACTTC.